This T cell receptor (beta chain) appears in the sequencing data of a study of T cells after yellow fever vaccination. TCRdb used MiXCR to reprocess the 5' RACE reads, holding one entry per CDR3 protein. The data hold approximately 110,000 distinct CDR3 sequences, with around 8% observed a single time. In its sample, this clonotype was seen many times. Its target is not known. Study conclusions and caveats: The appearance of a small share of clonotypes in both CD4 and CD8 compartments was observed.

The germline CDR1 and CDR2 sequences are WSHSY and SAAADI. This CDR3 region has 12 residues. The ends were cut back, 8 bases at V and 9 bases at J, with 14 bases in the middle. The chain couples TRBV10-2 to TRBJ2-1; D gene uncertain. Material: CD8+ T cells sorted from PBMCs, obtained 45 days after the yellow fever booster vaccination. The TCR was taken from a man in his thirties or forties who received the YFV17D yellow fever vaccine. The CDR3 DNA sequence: TGCGCCAGCGGGCCCATGGAGAGTGAGCAGTTCTTC. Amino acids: CASGPMESEQFF.